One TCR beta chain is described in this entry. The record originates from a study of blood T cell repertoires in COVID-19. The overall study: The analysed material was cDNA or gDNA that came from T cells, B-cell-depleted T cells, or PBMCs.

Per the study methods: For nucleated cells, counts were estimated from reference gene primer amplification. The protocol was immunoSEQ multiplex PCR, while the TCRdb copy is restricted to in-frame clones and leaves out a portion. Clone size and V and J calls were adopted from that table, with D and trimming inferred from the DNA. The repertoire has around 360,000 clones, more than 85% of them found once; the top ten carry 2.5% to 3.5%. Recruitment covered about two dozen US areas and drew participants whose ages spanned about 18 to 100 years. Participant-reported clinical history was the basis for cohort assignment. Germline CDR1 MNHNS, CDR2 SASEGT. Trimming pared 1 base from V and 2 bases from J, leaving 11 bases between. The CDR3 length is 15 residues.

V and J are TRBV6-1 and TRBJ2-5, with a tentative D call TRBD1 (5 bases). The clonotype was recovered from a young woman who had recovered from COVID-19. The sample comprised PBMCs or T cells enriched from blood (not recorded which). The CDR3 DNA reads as TGTGCCAGCAGTGAAGTCCCCAGGGCACAAGAGACCCAGTACTTC. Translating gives CASSEVPRAQETQYF.